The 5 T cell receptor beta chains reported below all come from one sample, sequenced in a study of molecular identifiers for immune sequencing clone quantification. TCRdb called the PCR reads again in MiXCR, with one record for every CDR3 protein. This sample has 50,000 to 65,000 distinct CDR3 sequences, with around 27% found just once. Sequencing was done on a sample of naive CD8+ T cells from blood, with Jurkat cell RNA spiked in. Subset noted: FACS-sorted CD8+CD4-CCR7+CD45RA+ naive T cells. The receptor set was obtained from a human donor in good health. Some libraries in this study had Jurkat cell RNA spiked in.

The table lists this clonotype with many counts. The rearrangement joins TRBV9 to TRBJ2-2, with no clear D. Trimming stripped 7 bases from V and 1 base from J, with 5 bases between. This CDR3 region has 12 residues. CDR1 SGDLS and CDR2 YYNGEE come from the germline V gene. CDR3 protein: CASSLNTGELFF. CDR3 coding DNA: TGTGCCAGCTCATTGAACACCGGGGAGCTGTTTTTT.

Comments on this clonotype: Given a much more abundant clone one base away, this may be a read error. CDR3 region: CASSVDPTGRVEAQYF. For the CDR3, the DNA is TGTGCCAGCAGCGTGGATCCAACCGGGAGGGTTGAGGCCCAGTACTTC. V is TRBV9 and J is TRBJ2-5, with TRBD2 identical over 8 bases. Germline V gives CDR1 SGDLS, CDR2 YYNGEE. V lost 2 bases and J lost 9; bases outside the gene matches: 15. CDR3 size: 16 residues.

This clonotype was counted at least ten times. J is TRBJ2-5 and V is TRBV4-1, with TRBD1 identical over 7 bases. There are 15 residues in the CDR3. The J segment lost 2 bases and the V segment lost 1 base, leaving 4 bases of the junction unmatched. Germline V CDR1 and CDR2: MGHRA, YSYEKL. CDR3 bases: TGCGCCAGCAGCCAAGGGGGACAGCTACAAGAGACCCAGTACTTC. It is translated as CASSQGGQLQETQYF.

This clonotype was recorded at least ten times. CDR3 in DNA: TGTGCCAGCTTTAACAGCTACTATGGCTACACCTTC. It is translated as CASFNSYYGYTF. The chain combines TRBV6-1 with TRBJ1-2; D uncertain. The germline CDR1 and CDR2 sequences are MNHNS and SASEGT. The CDR3 runs 12 residues. The ends were cut back, 8 bases at V and 3 bases at J, with 10 bases in the middle.

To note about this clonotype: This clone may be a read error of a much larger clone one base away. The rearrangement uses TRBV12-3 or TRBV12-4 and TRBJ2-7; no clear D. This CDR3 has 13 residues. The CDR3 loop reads CASSLISGLEQNF. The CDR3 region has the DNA TGTGCCAGCAGTTTGATCTCGGGTCTCGAGCAGAACTTC.